This entry is about one TCR beta chain. This clone's antigen is unknown. No much larger clone exists at a distance of one base, and base qualities are not known. The data were taken from a study of cytomegalovirus exposure and HLA in healthy donors (dated by TCRdb to 2016 to 2017). A note on the overall study: An earlier analysis of 550 to 700 of the donors reported approximately 290 Gb of sequence data and about 100 million unique TCR beta sequences from 150 million to 200 million T cells. Roughly 300 gigabases of sequencing data and around 90 million unique TCR sequences made up an early release that covered approximately 700 HLA-typed donors. Of the approximately 370 genotyped donors, roughly 80% were placed in the genetic ancestry cluster associated with self-reported Caucasian donors. The aim of the study was to test whether cataloging public T cell receptors could identify signatures of past pathogen exposure. The T cell repertoires of roughly 660 subjects were profiled by immunosequencing and related to cytomegalovirus serostatus. In addition to the first cohort of roughly 700 subjects, a separate validation cohort of 130 or so different subjects was used. To predict cytomegalovirus infection status, the study combined high-throughput TCR immunosequencing, statistical association of individual TCRs with disease status, and machine learning. A later analysis re-examined previously published TCR beta repertoires from more than 650 donors and added high-resolution HLA genotyping to investigate patterns of TCR occurrence. The later analysis used no new phenotypic data to find candidate immune exposures, relying instead on TCR beta sequences and their occurrence across donors. An earlier analysis of several hundred of the donors used high-throughput TCR beta sequencing to judge whether each TCR beta V gene segment behaved as functional or pseudogenic. Donor age, sex, ethnicity and CMV serostatus were compiled alongside the repertoire data. In a later genetic analysis, genome-wide SNP genotypes for about 60% of the 666 donors were used, and that subset was treated as a discovery cohort. All discovery cohort repertoires had been generated on a single sequencing platform. Both class I and class II loci were covered by HLA typing, at four-digit resolution. Typing coverage varied by locus: about 629-630 donors for A, B, C, DRB1 and DQB1; roughly 560 for DQA1; around 570 for DPA1; roughly 450 for DPB1. Four to six DR-DQ haplotypes were handled as single units for association and clustering, since linkage in the cohort was strong. Among around 400 genotyped donors of the cohort, an average of about 240,000 unique TCR beta nucleotide sequences were sequenced per donor, approximately 20% of them non-productive. General conclusions and limits of the study: The sequencing pipeline was judged likely to have produced a cluster of highly shared sequence variants as a technical artifact. In a later analysis, HLA-associated TCR beta chains showed more clonal expansion and lower generation probabilities than non-associated chains that were equally common. For the cohort, immune exposure information was limited to CMV serostatus. A total of 150 or so TCR beta chains were listed by the study as associated with cytomegalovirus. In a later analysis, the rate of TCR association differed among HLA loci, with DRB1 alleles having the most associated TCRs and HLA-C alleles having the fewest. Because the 87-base-pair reads could not distinguish some IMGT-functional V segments, including TRBV6-2 and TRBV6-3, those segments were excluded. An earlier analysis of some 560 of the donors showed that most TCR beta V segments appeared in productive rearrangements either about 87% or about 30% of the time, which broadly matched IMGT annotations. Compared with the approximately 600-donor mean, donors in an Asian-associated ancestry cluster had fewer N-insertions in productive TCRs, according to a later genetic analysis. HLA typing was unavailable for some donors at each locus, so association tests used only the typed subset. A later analysis found that most CMV-associated TCR beta chains appeared HLA-restricted, with HLA associations seemingly driven largely by CMV exposure. A further reported finding was that TCR beta sequences accurately predicted the HLA-A and HLA-B alleles for most subjects in the first cohort. V-gene and J-gene trimming of TCR beta chains was associated with a missense DCLRE1C variant in a later genetic analysis, and the association was replicated in an independent cohort. In vitro tests confirmed that a few of the cytomegalovirus-associated TCR beta chains recognize cytomegalovirus antigens. In a later analysis, several top co-occurrence clusters were reported to appear linked to parvovirus B19, influenza, CMV and Epstein-Barr virus. The authors suggested that the approach could potentially be generalized to other disease states and immunological phenotypes. Correlated functional status among segregating V segments might reflect linkage disequilibrium, but an unknown experimental factor could not be ruled out. The earlier analysis of about 600 of the donors excluded some 16 rarely observed V segments, including chromosome 9 orphons, because counts were too low. When HLA alleles, especially DR and DQ, strongly co-occurred, TCR associations were difficult to assign to individual alleles. Specific HLA alleles were associated with around 18,000 TCR beta sequences at a false discovery rate of 0.05 in a later analysis. The cohort was sequenced for TCR beta chains only, and without alpha or paired-chain data the features that could be detected were limited. The presence/absence analyses assumed that sequencing depth was roughly uniform across donors, and that assumption may not be true. Cytomegalovirus status was reported to be diagnosed by the classifier with high specificity and sensitivity in both the original and validation cohorts. Across donors, most TCR sequences were observed very rarely, whereas some public TCRs were present in many individuals.

Including the terminal cysteine and phenylalanine, the CDR3 comprises 16 residues. The only DNA kept is the CDR3, 48 bases in frame from the first base. The germline V and J ends show losses of 5 bases and 4 bases respectively, and no gene match explains 13 bases of the junction. Per the germline V gene (reference sequence), SGHNT is the CDR1 and YYREEE is the CDR2. The cohort was made up of about 610 healthy bone marrow donors. At the time of sampling, all cohort members were nominally healthy, though unrecorded immune exposures were likely present. The donor was CMV seronegative and belonged to the group of approximately 320 seronegative cohort members. A peripheral blood sample was provided by each donor, and peripheral blood mononuclear cells were used for TCR beta sequencing. Genomic DNA extraction from the blood cell samples was performed with the Qiagen DNeasy Blood Extraction Kit. Libraries were made using the immunoSEQ multiplex PCR assay. A mixture of 60 forward primers for TCR Vbeta segments and 13 reverse primers for TCR Jbeta segments was used in the multiplex PCR. The CDR3 region of rearranged TCR beta genes was amplified from genomic DNA with a multiplex PCR assay. The amplified TCR beta libraries were sequenced on the Illumina HiSeq System as 87-base-pair reads. Processing in the source paper ran as follows. In a later analysis, 80 million or so unique TCR beta chains were counted across the 690 or so repertoires, and roughly 10 million of these chains were shared by at least two donors. Raw reads were error-corrected and collapsed into unique sequences with a nearest-neighbor algorithm that merged closely related sequences to remove PCR and sequencing errors. To assign V, D and J gene segments, CDR3 sequences were aligned to IMGT reference sequences. Each retained sequence needed at least a six-nucleotide match to both a V gene segment and a J gene segment. A rearrangement counted as productive if the CDR3 had no stop codons and remained in frame with V and J, and every other rearrangement counted as non-productive. CDR3 was defined according to IMGT convention as the region running from the second conserved V-encoded cysteine to the conserved J-encoded phenylalanine. In an earlier analysis of around 600 of the donors, sequences lacking an unambiguous match to a single V gene segment were excluded. An earlier analysis of several hundred of the donors classified V segments as functional when productive rearrangements were above 56.7% and as segregating when the standard deviation between donors was above 5%. A statistical classification framework was built to diagnose cytomegalovirus status from the catalog of TCR beta chain sequences. V and J gene assignment, in a later analysis, came from comparing TCR nucleotide sequences with IMGT/GENE-DB human TR gene sequences. Using the TCRdist pipeline, a later analysis assigned CDR3 sequences along with most-parsimonious VDJ recombination scenarios. In a later analysis, each TCR beta chain was defined by its CDR3 amino acid sequence together with its V-gene family, and reads lacking a unique V-gene family were excluded. A later analysis removed 592 highly shared, low-generation-probability nucleotide sequences to deal with suspected cross-contamination and a sequencing artifact. A later analysis calculated a clonal expansion index for each public chain from normalized within-repertoire ranks of inferred template counts. A later analysis computed generation probabilities with a VDJ recombination model fitted to out-of-frame rearrangements, and checked the results against IGoR. In a later analysis, TCR-TCR, TCR-HLA and TCR-CMV co-occurrence was scored with hypergeometric tests, and a repertoire-size bias correction was applied to TCR pairs. To estimate false discovery rates, a later analysis permuted the HLA or CMV assignments 20 times. In a later analysis, co-occurring TCRs were grouped using DBSCAN, with TCRdist sequence similarity added in when clustering inside HLA-allele-positive subsets. Co-occurrence clustering excluded repertoires with fewer than 30,000 or more than 120,000 public chains, plus five with anomalous nucleotide sharing. TCRdb's version of the immuneACCESS table is confined to in-frame rearrangements and falls short of the full clone set. An unresolved V gene accounts for under half of the shortfall where checked; the remainder is of unknown origin. The V and J calls and clone size are taken from that table; D and trimming were inferred from the DNA. The sample table holds under 90,000 clones, of which 70% to 85% were seen once. 7% to 7.5% of the sample comes from the top ten.

The sequencing sample was made of PBMCs. This clonotype originated in a woman aged 40 to 50 in good health and CMV-seronegative. The sequence is built from TRBV5-4 and TRBJ2-5, with TRBD2 identical over 8 junction bases. DNA sequence: TGTGCCAGCAGTCAGACTGTGCGGGAGGAGGGAGAGACCCAGTACTTC. Its protein is CASSQTVREEGETQYF. The variable domain in full, with residues beyond the CDR3 obtained from the reference TRBV5-4 and TRBJ2-5 genes, is ETGVTQSPTHLIKTRGQQVTLRCSSQSGHNTVSWYQQALGQGPQFIFQYYREEENGRGNFPPRFSGLQFPNYSSELNVNALELDDSALYLCASSQTVREEGETQYFGPGTRLLVL.